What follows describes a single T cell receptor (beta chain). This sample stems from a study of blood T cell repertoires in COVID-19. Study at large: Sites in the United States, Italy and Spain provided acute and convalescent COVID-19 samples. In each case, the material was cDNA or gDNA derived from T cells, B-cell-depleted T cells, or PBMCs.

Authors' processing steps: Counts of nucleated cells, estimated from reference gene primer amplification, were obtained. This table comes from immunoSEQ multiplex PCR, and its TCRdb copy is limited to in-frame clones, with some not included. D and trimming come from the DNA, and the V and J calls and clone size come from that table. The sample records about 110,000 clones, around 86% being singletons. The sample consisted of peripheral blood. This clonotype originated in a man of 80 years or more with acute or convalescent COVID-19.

In DNA form, the CDR3 reads TGTGCCAGCAGCTTAGCCCCTTTTCCCAATCAGCCCCAGCATTTT. Translation: CASSLAPFPNQPQHF. This chain connects TRBV7-2 to TRBJ1-5, with D hard to call. Germline assignment: CDR1 SGHTA and CDR2 FQGNSA. Deletions cut 0 bases from V and 3 bases from J, with 9 bases between. The CDR3 is 15 residues long.